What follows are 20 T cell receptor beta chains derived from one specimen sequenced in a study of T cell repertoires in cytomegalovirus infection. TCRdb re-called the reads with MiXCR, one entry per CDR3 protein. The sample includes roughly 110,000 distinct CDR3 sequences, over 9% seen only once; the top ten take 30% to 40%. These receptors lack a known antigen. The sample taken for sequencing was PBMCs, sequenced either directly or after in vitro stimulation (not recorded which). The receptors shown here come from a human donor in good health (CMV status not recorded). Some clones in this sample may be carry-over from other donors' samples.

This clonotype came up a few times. CDR3 residues: CSAAESWGTDTQYF. CDR3 sequence (DNA): TGCAGCGCCGCAGAATCTTGGGGCACAGATACGCAGTATTTT. This rearrangement joins TRBV29-1 to TRBJ2-3, with no clear D. Germline V gene data show CDR1 as SQVTM and CDR2 as ANQGSEA. Trimming shortened V by 7 bases and J by 1 base, and 15 bases separated the two germline ends. CDR3 length equals 14 residues.

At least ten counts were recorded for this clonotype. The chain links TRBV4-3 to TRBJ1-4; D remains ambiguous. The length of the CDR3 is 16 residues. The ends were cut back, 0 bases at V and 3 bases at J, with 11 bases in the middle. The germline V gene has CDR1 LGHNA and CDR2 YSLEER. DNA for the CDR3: TGCGCCAGCAGCCAAGATAACCCAGGTTCTAATGAAAAACTGTTTTTT. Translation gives CASSQDNPGSNEKLFF.

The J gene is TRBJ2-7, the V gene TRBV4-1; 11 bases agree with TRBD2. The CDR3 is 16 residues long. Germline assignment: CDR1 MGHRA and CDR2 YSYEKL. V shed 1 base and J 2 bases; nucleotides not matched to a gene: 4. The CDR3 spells CASSQVPGLAAYEQYF. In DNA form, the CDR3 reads TGCGCCAGCAGCCAAGTCCCGGGACTAGCGGCCTACGAGCAGTACTTC.

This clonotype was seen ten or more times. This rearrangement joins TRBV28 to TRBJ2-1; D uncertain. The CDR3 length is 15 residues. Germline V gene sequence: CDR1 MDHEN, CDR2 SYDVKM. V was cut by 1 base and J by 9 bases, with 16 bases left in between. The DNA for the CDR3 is TGTGCCAGCAGTTTATTGGGCGCCCGGTTGGGTGAGCAGTTCTTC. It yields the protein CASSLLGARLGEQFF.

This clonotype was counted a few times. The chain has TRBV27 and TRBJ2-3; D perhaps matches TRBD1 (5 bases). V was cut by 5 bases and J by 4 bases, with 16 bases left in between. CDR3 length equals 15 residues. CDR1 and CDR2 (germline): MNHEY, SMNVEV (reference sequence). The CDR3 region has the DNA TGTGCCAGCAGTCCTTGGACATCCGGGTCAGATACGCAGTATTTT. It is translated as CASSPWTSGSDTQYF.

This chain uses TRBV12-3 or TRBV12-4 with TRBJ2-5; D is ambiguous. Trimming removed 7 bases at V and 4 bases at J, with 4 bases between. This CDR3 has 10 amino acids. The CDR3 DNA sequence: TGTGCCAGCATGGGAGAGACCCAGTACTTC. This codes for CASMGETQYF.

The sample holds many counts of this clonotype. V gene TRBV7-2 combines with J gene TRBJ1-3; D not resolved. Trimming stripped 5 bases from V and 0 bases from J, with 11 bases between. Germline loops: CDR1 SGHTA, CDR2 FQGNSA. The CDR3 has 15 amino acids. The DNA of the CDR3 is TGTGCCAGCAGCAGCGGCGGAGCCTCTGGAAACACCATATATTTT. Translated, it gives CASSSGGASGNTIYF.

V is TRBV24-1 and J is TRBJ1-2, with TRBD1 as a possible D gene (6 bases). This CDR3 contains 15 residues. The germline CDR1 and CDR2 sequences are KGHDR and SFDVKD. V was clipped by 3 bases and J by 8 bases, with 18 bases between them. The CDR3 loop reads CATSDPGKGVNGYTF. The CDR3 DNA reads TGTGCCACCAGTGATCCCGGGAAGGGGGTAAACGGCTACACCTTC.

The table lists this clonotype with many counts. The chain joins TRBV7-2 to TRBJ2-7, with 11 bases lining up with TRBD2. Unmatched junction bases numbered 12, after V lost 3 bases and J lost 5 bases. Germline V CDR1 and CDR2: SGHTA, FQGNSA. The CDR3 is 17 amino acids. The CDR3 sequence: CASSLPLLAGDPHEQYF. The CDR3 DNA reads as TGTGCCAGCAGCTTGCCCCTACTAGCGGGGGATCCACACGAGCAGTACTTC. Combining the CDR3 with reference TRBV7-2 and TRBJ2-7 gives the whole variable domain GAGVSQSPSNKVTEKGKDVELRCDPISGHTALYWYRQSLGQGLEFLIYFQGNSAPDKSGLPSDRFSAERTGGSVSTLTIQRTQQEDSAVYLCASSLPLLAGDPHEQYFGPGTRLTVT.

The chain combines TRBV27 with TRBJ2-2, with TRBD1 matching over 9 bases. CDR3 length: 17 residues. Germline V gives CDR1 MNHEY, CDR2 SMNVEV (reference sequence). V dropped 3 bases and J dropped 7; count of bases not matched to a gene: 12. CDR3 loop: CASSLGSTGGAFGELFF. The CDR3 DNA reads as TGTGCCAGCAGTTTGGGGTCTACAGGGGGCGCGTTCGGGGAGCTGTTTTTT.

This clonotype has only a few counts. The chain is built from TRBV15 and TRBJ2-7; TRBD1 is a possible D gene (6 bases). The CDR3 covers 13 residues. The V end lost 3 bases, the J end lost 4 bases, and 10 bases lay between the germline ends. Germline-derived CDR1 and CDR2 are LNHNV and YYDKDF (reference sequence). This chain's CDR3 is CATSSQQGYEQYF. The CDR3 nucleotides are TGTGCCACCAGCAGTCAACAGGGATACGAGCAGTACTTC.

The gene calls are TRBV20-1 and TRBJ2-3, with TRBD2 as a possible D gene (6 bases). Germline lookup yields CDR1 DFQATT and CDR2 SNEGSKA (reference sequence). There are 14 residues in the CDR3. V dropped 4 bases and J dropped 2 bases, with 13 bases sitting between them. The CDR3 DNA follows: TGCAGTGCTATACCGGGACTGATCACAGATACGCAGTATTTT. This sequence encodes CSAIPGLITDTQYF.

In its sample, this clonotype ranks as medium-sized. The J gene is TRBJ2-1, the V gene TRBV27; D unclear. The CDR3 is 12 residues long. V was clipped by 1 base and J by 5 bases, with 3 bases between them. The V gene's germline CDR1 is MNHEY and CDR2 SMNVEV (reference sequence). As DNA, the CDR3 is TGTGCCAGCAGTTTATACGACAATGAGCAGTTCTTC. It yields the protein CASSLYDNEQFF.

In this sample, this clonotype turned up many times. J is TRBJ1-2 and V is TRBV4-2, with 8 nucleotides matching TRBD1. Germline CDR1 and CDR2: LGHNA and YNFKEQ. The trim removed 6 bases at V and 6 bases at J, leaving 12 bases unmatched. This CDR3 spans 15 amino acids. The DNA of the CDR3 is TGTGCCAGCAGGGCTGAAGCCGGGACAGGAAATGGCTACACCTTC. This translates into CASRAEAGTGNGYTF.

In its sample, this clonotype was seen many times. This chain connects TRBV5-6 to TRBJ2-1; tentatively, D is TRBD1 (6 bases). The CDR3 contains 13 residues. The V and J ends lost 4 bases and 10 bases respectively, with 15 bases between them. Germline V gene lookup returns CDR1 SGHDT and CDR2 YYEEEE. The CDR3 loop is CASSKLQGGEQFF. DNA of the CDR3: TGTGCCAGCAGCAAGCTACAGGGTGGAGAGCAGTTCTTC.

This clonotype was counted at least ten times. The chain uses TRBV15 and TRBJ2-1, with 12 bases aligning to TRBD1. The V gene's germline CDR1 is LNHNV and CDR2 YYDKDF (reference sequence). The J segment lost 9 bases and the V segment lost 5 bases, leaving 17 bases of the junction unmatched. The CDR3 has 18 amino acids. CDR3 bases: TGTGCCACCAGCGCACGGGACAGGGGGCTATTAGCGGGAGCTGAGCAGTTCTTC. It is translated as CATSARDRGLLAGAEQFF.

CDR3 sequence reads: CSVEDRSKNIQYF. The CDR3, as DNA: TGCAGCGTTGAAGACAGATCCAAAAACATTCAGTACTTC. V and J are TRBV29-1 and TRBJ2-4; no clear D. The CDR3 is 13 amino acids. The germline gives CDR1 SQVTM, CDR2 ANQGSEA. V lost 0 bases to trimming and J lost 2 bases, with 5 bases between them.

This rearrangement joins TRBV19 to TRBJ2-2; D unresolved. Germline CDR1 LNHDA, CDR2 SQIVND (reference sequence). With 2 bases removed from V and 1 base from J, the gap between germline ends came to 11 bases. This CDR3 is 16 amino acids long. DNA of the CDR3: TGTGCCAGTAGTATAAAAGGCGCGATGAACACCGGGGAGCTGTTTTTT. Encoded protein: CASSIKGAMNTGELFF.

The CDR3 reads CSVEGSTGATYEQYF. In DNA form, the CDR3 reads TGCAGCGTTGAAGGGTCGACAGGGGCAACCTACGAGCAGTACTTC. This chain joins TRBV29-1 and TRBJ2-7, with 8 bases identical to TRBD1. Per the germline V gene, CDR1 is SQVTM and CDR2 is ANQGSEA. There are 15 residues in the CDR3. The V segment lost 1 base and the J segment 2 bases; nucleotides outside the gene matches: 7.

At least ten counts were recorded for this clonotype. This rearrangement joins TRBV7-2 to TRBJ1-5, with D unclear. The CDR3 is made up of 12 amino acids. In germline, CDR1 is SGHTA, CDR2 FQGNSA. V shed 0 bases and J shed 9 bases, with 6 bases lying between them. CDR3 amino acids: CASSLAMGPQHF. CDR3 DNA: TGTGCCAGCAGCTTAGCAATGGGGCCCCAGCATTTT.